These 23 T cell receptor beta chains were sequenced from one sample in a study of T-cell reconstitution after alpha-beta-depleted transplantation in children. A library of TCRbeta sequences, prepared with unique molecular identifiers, was generated. TCRdb called the PCR reads again in MiXCR, with one record for every CDR3 protein. This sample carries 600,000 to 700,000 distinct CDR3 sequences, around a sixth of them seen once, and the ten largest clones take under 1.2%. The sample here was PBMCs from the stem cell graft donor, taken from the stem cell graft. The receptors here all came from a human donor who donated a stem cell graft to a child with acute myeloid leukemia.

This clonotype appeared a few times. The chain links TRBV20-1 to TRBJ2-3, with unresolved D. Per the germline V gene, CDR1 is DFQATT and CDR2 is SNEGSKA (reference sequence). V shed 3 bases and J shed 1 base, with 11 bases lying between them. The CDR3 is made up of 14 amino acids. CDR3 region: CSASRSIGTDTQYF. CDR3 in DNA: TGCAGTGCTAGTAGGTCGATCGGCACAGATACGCAGTATTTT.

This clonotype has only a few counts. The chain uses TRBV10-3 and TRBJ2-3, with D possibly matching TRBD2 (7 bases). The CDR3 sequence is 14 residues long. Trimming took off 2 bases at V and 6 bases at J, with 12 bases between the two ends. Germline-derived CDR1 and CDR2 are ENHRY and SYGVKD. Here the CDR3 reads CAISEAAGADTQYF. Here the CDR3 DNA reads TGTGCCATCAGTGAGGCGGCGGGGGCGGATACGCAGTATTTT.

The CDR3 sequence is CASSVGGSTYEQYF. The CDR3 bases are TGTGCCAGCAGCGTAGGTGGGAGCACCTACGAGCAGTACTTC. The J gene is TRBJ2-7, the V gene TRBV9, with D tentatively TRBD2 (5 bases). Germline lookup yields CDR1 SGDLS and CDR2 YYNGEE. The CDR3 consists of 14 residues. V dropped 0 bases and J dropped 2 bases, with 9 bases sitting between them.

This clonotype was picked up many times. The CDR3 DNA follows: TGCAGTCTACAGGGAGAAAGCTCCTACAATGAGCAGTTCTTC. Translating it yields CSLQGESSYNEQFF. This chain connects TRBV20-1 to TRBJ2-1; tentatively, D is TRBD1 (6 bases). This CDR3 spans 14 amino acids. The V end was cut by 8 bases, the J end by 0 bases, with 14 bases between. CDR1 DFQATT and CDR2 SNEGSKA come from the germline V gene (reference sequence).

This clonotype was counted ten times or more. V usage is TRBV27 and J usage is TRBJ2-1, with D possibly matching TRBD2 (6 bases). CDR1 is MNHEY, CDR2 SMNVEV, per germline (reference sequence). V lost 8 bases, J lost 11 bases, and 13 bases lay in between. The CDR3 extends over 11 amino acids. CDR3: CASSPGGKQFF. The CDR3 DNA reads as TGTGCCAGCTCCCCCGGCGGGAAGCAGTTCTTC.

Only a few counts were recorded for this clonotype. The V call is TRBV4-3, the J call TRBJ2-3; tentative D call: TRBD1 (5 bases). Germline V lookup: CDR1 LGHNA, CDR2 YSLEER. With 2 bases removed from V and 5 bases from J, the gap between germline ends came to 17 bases. CDR3 length equals 16 residues. For the CDR3, the DNA is TGCGCCAGCAGCCAAAGTACAGGCCCCCCGGAAGATACGCAGTATTTT. As protein: CASSQSTGPPEDTQYF.

The J gene is TRBJ2-5, the V gene TRBV5-1, with 7 bases that match TRBD2. Germline V gene data show CDR1 as SGHRS and CDR2 as YFSETQ. The CDR3 runs 16 residues. Trimming cost V 0 bases and J 1 base; bases outside gene matches: 6. CDR3 in DNA: TGCGCCAGCAGCTTGGGGACTAGGAACGGCCAAGAGACCCAGTACTTC. Encoded protein: CASSLGTRNGQETQYF.

V and J are TRBV9 and TRBJ2-2; maybe TRBD2 (5 bases). Germline assignment: CDR1 SGDLS and CDR2 YYNGEE. V was cut by 0 bases and J by 7 bases, with 13 bases left in between. This CDR3 has 15 residues. For the CDR3, the DNA is TGTGCCAGCAGCGTAGAGGACTTCACCGTCGGGGAGCTGTTTTTT. It specifies CASSVEDFTVGELFF.

This clonotype was found many times. This chain connects TRBV6-2 or TRBV6-3 to TRBJ2-7; TRBD1 or TRBD2 may be the D gene (5 bases each). V was trimmed by 2 bases and J by 4 bases, leaving 18 bases between them. The CDR3 has 16 residues. Germline V CDR1 and CDR2: MNHEY, SVGEGT. The CDR3 DNA reads as TGTGCCAGCAGTTACCGACCCTCGGGACGAGCATACGAGCAGTACTTC. It yields the protein CASSYRPSGRAYEQYF.

V gene TRBV4-3 combines with J gene TRBJ2-7; D call uncertain. Germline CDR1 and CDR2: LGHNA and YSLEER. The CDR3 length is 13 residues. V dropped 0 bases and J dropped 0 bases, with 3 bases sitting between them. DNA of the CDR3: TGCGCCAGCAGCCAAGAAGTCTCCTACGAGCAGTACTTC. Protein sequence: CASSQEVSYEQYF.

V and J are TRBV15 and TRBJ1-5; unclear D gene. Trimming shortened V by 0 bases and J by 5 bases, and 5 bases separated the two germline ends. Germline V lookup: CDR1 LNHNV, CDR2 YYDKDF (reference sequence). The CDR3 covers 13 residues. The CDR3 loop reads CATSRDTHQPQHF. CDR3 DNA: TGTGCCACCAGCAGAGATACCCATCAGCCCCAGCATTTT. Together with reference TRBV15 and TRBJ1-5, the CDR3 gives the full variable domain: DAMVIQNPRYQVTQFGKPVTLSCSQTLNHNVMYWYQQKSSQAPKLLFHYYDKDFNNEADTPDNFQSRRPNTSFCFLDIRSPGLGDTAMYLCATSRDTHQPQHFGDGTRLSIL.

In its sample, this clonotype was seen a few times. This chain connects TRBV12-3 or TRBV12-4 to TRBJ2-3, with TRBD2 matching 7 bases. This CDR3 region has 16 residues. The V and J ends lost 5 bases and 0 bases, in that order; junction bases with no gene match: 8. In nucleotides, the CDR3 is TGTGCCAGCAGTCAGAGCGGGGATACTAGCACAGATACGCAGTATTTT. This translates into CASSQSGDTSTDTQYF.

With respect to this clonotype: A junction boundary mismatches the germline segment, possibly from a read error. The chain carries TRBV20-1 and TRBJ2-3, with 9 bases that match TRBD2. The CDR3 has 14 amino acids. Germline loops: CDR1 DFQATT, CDR2 SNEGSKA (reference sequence). This chain's CDR3 is CSASPGLAIDTRYF. CDR3 nucleotides: TGCAGTGCTAGCCCGGGACTAGCAATAGATACGCGGTATTTT.

There are many counts of this clonotype. This chain connects TRBV7-2 to TRBJ2-1, with 7 positions matching TRBD1. Germline CDR1 and CDR2: SGHTA and FQGNSA. The V segment lost 5 bases and the J segment 6 bases; nucleotides outside the gene matches: 10. CDR3 length: 15 residues. CDR3 in DNA: TGTGCCAGCAGCCCAAACAGGGGTCAAGGCAATGAGCAGTTCTTC. Its translation: CASSPNRGQGNEQFF.

This clonotype has at least ten counts. The rearrangement uses TRBV7-2 and TRBJ1-1; D gene unclear. V lost 5 bases, J lost 7 bases, and 17 bases lay in between. This CDR3 spans 14 amino acids. CDR1 is SGHTA and CDR2 is FQGNSA in the germline V gene. Here the CDR3 reads CASSPPVRSGEAFF. CDR3 nucleotides: TGTGCCAGCAGCCCCCCAGTCAGGTCTGGTGAAGCTTTCTTT.

The gene calls are TRBV29-1 and TRBJ2-7; possibly TRBD2 for D (6 bases). The V gene lost 0 bases and the J gene lost 3 bases, with 15 bases spanning the gap. This CDR3 is built from 15 residues. Germline lookup yields CDR1 SQVTM and CDR2 ANQGSEA. The CDR3 is CSVEEATLGGYEQYF. The CDR3 DNA reads TGCAGCGTTGAAGAAGCGACTCTGGGAGGCTACGAGCAGTACTTC.

The V and J genes are TRBV12-3 or TRBV12-4 and TRBJ2-2; 12 nucleotides agree with TRBD1. V trimming: 6 bases; J trimming: 3 bases; junction bases outside the gene matches: 8. The CDR3 has 17 residues. As DNA, the CDR3 is TGTGCCAGCAGGTCTGAGGGACAGGGGGCTTACACCGGGGAGCTGTTTTTT. It is translated as CASRSEGQGAYTGELFF.

This clonotype has just a few counts. The rearrangement links TRBV18 to TRBJ1-6; 7 positions agree with TRBD1. The length of the CDR3 is 15 residues. The J segment lost 5 bases and the V segment lost 4 bases, leaving 5 bases of the junction unmatched. Germline-derived CDR1 and CDR2 are KGHSH and LQKENI. CDR3 sequence (DNA): TGTGCCAGCTCACTCGCCGGACAGGATAATTCACCCCTCCACTTT. The encoded protein is CASSLAGQDNSPLHF.

This sequence joins TRBV11-3 and TRBJ1-1, with D perhaps TRBD1 (6 bases). Trimming stripped 2 bases from V and 1 base from J, with 11 bases between. The CDR3 is made up of 15 amino acids. Germline V gene data show CDR1 as SGHNT and CDR2 as YENEEA. CDR3 coding DNA: TGTGCCAGCAGCTTATCAGGACAGTCGAACACTGAAGCTTTCTTT. The encoded protein is CASSLSGQSNTEAFF.

V is TRBV7-2 and J is TRBJ1-6, with D maybe TRBD1 (5 bases). This CDR3 comprises 17 residues. The V and J ends lost 0 bases and 0 bases respectively, with 9 bases between them. In germline, CDR1 is SGHTA, CDR2 FQGNSA. For the CDR3, the DNA is TGTGCCAGCAGCTTAGCGGGACGGGTCTCCTATAATTCACCCCTCCACTTT. Its protein is CASSLAGRVSYNSPLHF.

This clonotype came up many times. The chain recombines TRBV30 with TRBJ2-7; D might be TRBD1 (7 bases). The V end was cut by 3 bases, the J end by 6 bases, with 12 bases between. Germline V gene lookup returns CDR1 GTSNPN and CDR2 SVGIG (reference sequence). The length of the CDR3 is 12 residues. The CDR3 here is CAWSGQGGEQYF. CDR3 DNA: TGTGCCTGGAGCGGTCAGGGGGGCGAGCAGTACTTC.

The J gene is TRBJ2-5, the V gene TRBV7-9; 10 bases map to TRBD1. Germline V gene data show CDR1 as SEHNR and CDR2 as FQNEAQ (reference sequence). V shed 8 bases, J shed 4 bases, and the junction held 10 bases outside the gene matches. The CDR3 extends over 15 amino acids. CDR3 bases: TGTGCCAGCTCCACGGGGACAGGGGATCGAGAGACCCAGTACTTC. Protein product: CASSTGTGDRETQYF.

This clonotype was detected many times. This chain joins TRBV12-3 or TRBV12-4 and TRBJ1-5, with a tentative D call TRBD1 (6 bases). V lost 2 bases and J 5 bases, leaving 7 bases between the germline ends. The CDR3 covers 13 residues. The CDR3 reads CASSLRTDQPQHF. In DNA, the CDR3 is TGTGCCAGCAGTTTACGGACAGATCAGCCCCAGCATTTT.